The 31 T cell receptor beta chains below were found in one sample sequenced in a study of cytomegalovirus exposure and HLA in healthy donors. PCR involved 60 Vbeta and 13 Jbeta primers. The table came from immunoSEQ multiplex PCR; TCRdb's copy has only in-frame clones and leaves some out. The sample consists of under 150,000 clones, 78% of them appearing once. Sequenced input: PBMCs. Receptors were obtained from a woman between 35 and 50 years old in good health and CMV-seropositive.

CDR3 bases: TGTGCCAGCAGTCGGGACAGGAATAACTATGGCTACACCTTC. Its protein product is CASSRDRNNYGYTF. The chain carries TRBV28 and TRBJ1-2, with TRBD1 identical over 8 bases. V trimming: 5 bases; J trimming: 1 base; junction bases outside the gene matches: 3. Per the germline V gene, CDR1 is MDHEN and CDR2 is SYDVKM. CDR3 size: 14 residues.

The rearrangement links TRBV14 to TRBJ1-1; tentative D call: TRBD1 (5 bases). Trimming shortened V by 3 bases and J by 7 bases, and 18 bases separated the two germline ends. Germline assignment: CDR1 SGHDN and CDR2 FVKESK. The CDR3 covers 15 residues. CDR3 nucleotides: TGTGCCAGCAGCCATCTCGGCGCGGGGGGATATGAAGCTTTCTTT. Its translation is CASSHLGAGGYEAFF. The variable domain in full, completed from reference TRBV14 and TRBJ1-1, reads EAGVTQFPSHSVIEKGQTVTLRCDPISGHDNLYWYRRVMGKEIKFLLHFVKESKQDESGMPNNRFLAERTGGTYSTLKVQPAELEDSGVYFCASSHLGAGGYEAFFGQGTRLTVV.

The chain employs TRBV27 and TRBJ2-5, with 7 positions matching TRBD2. TRBJ2-7 explains the end of the DNA better; the J call may be wrong. Germline V lookup: CDR1 MNHEY, CDR2 SMNVEV (reference sequence). There are 15 residues in the CDR3. CDR3 loop: CASSYSAGANYEQYF. The CDR3 DNA is TGTGCCAGCAGTTACTCCGCGGGAGCAAACTACGAGCAGTACTTC.

The chain couples TRBV7-2 to TRBJ1-2; 7 nucleotides agree with TRBD1. V was pared by 5 bases and J by 5 bases, with 11 bases of the junction left unmatched. The germline V gene has CDR1 SGHTA and CDR2 FQGNSA. There are 15 residues in the CDR3. CDR3: CASSQIPGQSYGYTF. CDR3 nucleotide sequence: TGTGCCAGCAGCCAAATTCCGGGACAGAGTTATGGCTACACCTTC.

This chain links TRBV5-1 with TRBJ2-1; 7 bases map to TRBD2. CDR3 size: 14 residues. V trimming: 0 bases; J trimming: 8 bases; junction bases outside the gene matches: 5. Germline CDR1 is SGHRS and CDR2 is YFSETQ. The CDR3 is CASSLARGGDEQFF. Written as DNA, the CDR3 is TGCGCCAGCAGCTTGGCCCGGGGAGGGGATGAGCAGTTCTTC.

CDR3 DNA sequence: TGTGCCAGCAGTGGACAGGGGAGAGGGGAGACCCAGTACTTC. This sequence encodes CASSGQGRGETQYF. This chain connects TRBV2 to TRBJ2-5, with TRBD1 matching over 8 bases. Germline V gives CDR1 SNHLY, CDR2 FYNNEI. After removal of 4 bases from V and 5 bases from J, the junction contained 6 bases not matched to a gene. The CDR3 runs 14 residues.

This chain uses TRBV10-1 with TRBJ2-1; TRBD2 agrees at 12 bases. CDR3 size: 15 residues. V lost 6 bases to trimming and J lost 5 bases; unmatched junction nucleotides: 5. Germline CDR1 and CDR2: WNHNN and SYGVQD (reference sequence). The CDR3 DNA reads as TGCGCCAGCAGCTTTGGACTAGCGGGGAACAATGAGCAGTTCTTC. Translated: CASSFGLAGNNEQFF.

This clone was recorded only once. This sequence joins TRBV5-1 and TRBJ2-5; no definite D call. The CDR3 contains 12 residues. Trimming stripped 1 base from V and 3 bases from J, with 4 bases between. Germline lookup yields CDR1 SGHRS and CDR2 YFSETQ. For the CDR3, the DNA is TGCGCCAGCAGCTTGCAGGAAGAGACCCAGTACTTC. This codes for CASSLQEETQYF.

The chain is built from TRBV5-1 and TRBJ2-7; tentatively, D is TRBD2 (6 bases). This CDR3 spans 14 amino acids. V gave up 0 bases and J gave up 3 bases, with 10 bases separating them. Looked up from germline, CDR1 is SGHRS and CDR2 is YFSETQ. Here the CDR3 reads CASSLAGGNYEQYF. In DNA form, the CDR3 reads TGCGCCAGCAGCTTGGCCGGAGGGAACTACGAGCAGTACTTC.

The rearrangement links TRBV5-6 to TRBJ1-2, with a tentative D call TRBD1 (5 bases). Per the germline V gene, CDR1 is SGHDT and CDR2 is YYEEEE. The CDR3 has 14 amino acids. Between the trimmed V and J ends, which lost 4 bases and 4 bases, there was a span of 14 bases. The CDR3 reads CASSALAGIYGYTF. CDR3 DNA sequence: TGTGCCAGCAGCGCACTGGCAGGGATCTATGGCTACACCTTC.

This clone was seen a few times. The chain uses TRBV27 and TRBJ1-1; 9 bases line up with TRBD1. Germline CDR1 is MNHEY and CDR2 is SMNVEV (reference sequence). The CDR3 is 13 residues long. V shed 6 bases, J shed 3 bases, and the junction held 2 bases outside the gene matches. The CDR3, as DNA: TGTGCCAGCAGGGGACAGGGACACACTGAAGCTTTCTTT. It yields the protein CASRGQGHTEAFF.

The chain couples TRBV2 to TRBJ2-1, with 11 bases that match TRBD2. This CDR3 is 16 amino acids long. Losses at the gene ends were 6 bases for V and 8 bases for J; bases not matched to a gene: 12. Germline CDR1 is SNHLY and CDR2 is FYNNEI. CDR3 bases: TGTGCCAGCAGGAAACTAGCGGGAGTTGGAGGCGATGAGCAGTTCTTC. Its protein is CASRKLAGVGGDEQFF.

CDR3 region: CASSLGDSKNIQYF. The CDR3 DNA reads TGCGCCAGCAGCTTGGGTGACAGCAAAAACATTCAGTACTTC. The chain is built from TRBV5-1 and TRBJ2-4, with D possibly matching TRBD1 (5 bases). Per the germline V gene, CDR1 is SGHRS and CDR2 is YFSETQ. The CDR3 runs 14 residues. Trimming cost V 0 bases and J 3 bases, with 7 bases left between them. The complete variable domain, with remaining parts taken from reference TRBV5-1 and TRBJ2-4, reads KAGVTQTPRYLIKTRGQQVTLSCSPISGHRSVSWYQQTPGQGLQFLFEYFSETQRNKGNFPGRFSGRQFSNSRSEMNVSTLELGDSALYLCASSLGDSKNIQYFGAGTRLSVL.

The gene calls are TRBV7-8 and TRBJ1-1, with 8 nucleotides matching TRBD1. Unmatched junction bases numbered 9, after V lost 4 bases and J lost 5 bases. CDR1 and CDR2 (germline): SGHVS, FQNEAQ. The CDR3 sequence is 15 residues long. The CDR3 DNA sequence: TGTGCCAGCAGCTCTAGCAGGGGGCATCTTACTGAAGCTTTCTTT. Its translation: CASSSSRGHLTEAFF.

The rearrangement joins TRBV11-2 to TRBJ1-4; no clear D. This CDR3 comprises 14 residues. Germline V CDR1 and CDR2: SGHAT, FQNNGV. V lost 1 base to trimming and J lost 4 bases, with 7 bases between them. CDR3 coding DNA: TGTGCCAGCAGCTTAGGGCTGCTTAATGAAAAACTGTTTTTT. The encoded protein is CASSLGLLNEKLFF. The whole variable domain, remainder taken from reference TRBV11-2 and TRBJ1-4, is EAGVAQSPRYKIIEKRQSVAFWCNPISGHATLYWYQQILGQGPKLLIQFQNNGVVDDSQLPKDRFSAERLKGVDSTLKIQPAKLEDSAVYLCASSLGLLNEKLFFGSGTQLSVL.

The chain joins TRBV28 to TRBJ2-7; possibly TRBD1 for D (6 bases). The CDR3 has 15 amino acids. Germline V CDR1 and CDR2: MDHEN, SYDVKM. Trimming took off 6 bases at V and 0 bases at J, with 15 bases between the two ends. CDR3 amino acids: CASSTNRDTSYEQYF. The CDR3, as DNA: TGTGCCAGCAGCACGAACCGGGACACCTCCTACGAGCAGTACTTC.

The V and J genes are TRBV5-1 and TRBJ2-7; 9 bases map to TRBD2. The V segment lost 0 bases and the J segment 7 bases; nucleotides outside the gene matches: 8. CDR3 size: 15 residues. CDR1 is SGHRS and CDR2 is YFSETQ in the germline V gene. CDR3 nucleotides: TGCGCCAGCAGCTTGGGACTAGCGGCGGCTAATGAGCAGTACTTC. Residues: CASSLGLAAANEQYF.

V gene TRBV5-1 combines with J gene TRBJ1-2; the match to TRBD1 covers 10 bases. Germline lookup yields CDR1 SGHRS and CDR2 YFSETQ. The CDR3 has 15 amino acids. J was trimmed by 4 bases and V by 5 bases; bases with no gene match: 8. The CDR3 DNA is TGCGCCAGCAGTCAAGGGACAGGGGTAGGCTATGGCTACACCTTC. Protein product: CASSQGTGVGYGYTF.

This clone has just a few counts. This rearrangement joins TRBV14 to TRBJ1-4; 11 bases map to TRBD1. The trim removed 8 bases at V and 7 bases at J, leaving 6 bases unmatched. There are 14 residues in the CDR3. Germline CDR1 is SGHDN and CDR2 is FVKESK. CDR3 loop: CASGRTGGFEKLFF. CDR3 in DNA: TGTGCCAGCGGTCGGACAGGGGGCTTTGAAAAACTGTTTTTT.

This sequence joins TRBV7-9 and TRBJ2-6; D call uncertain. The CDR3 covers 14 residues. The V gene lost 2 bases and the J gene lost 4 bases, with 6 bases spanning the gap. Germline V lookup: CDR1 SEHNR, CDR2 FQNEAQ (reference sequence). The CDR3 DNA is TGTGCCAGCAGCTTACAAGCCGGGGCCAACGTCCTGACTTTC. Translated, it gives CASSLQAGANVLTF.

This chain joins TRBV28 and TRBJ1-2; D uncertain. This CDR3 has 11 residues. Trimming left V 6 bases short and J 8 bases short, with 10 bases between. Per germline, CDR1 MDHEN and CDR2 SYDVKM. The CDR3 region is CASSLSRGYTF. CDR3 coding DNA: TGTGCCAGCAGCCTTAGTCGGGGCTACACCTTC.

The chain employs TRBV29-1 and TRBJ2-7, with 12 bases that match TRBD2. J was trimmed by 6 bases and V by 1 base; bases with no gene match: 4. Germline V lookup: CDR1 SQVTM, CDR2 ANQGSEA. This CDR3 is built from 14 residues. In DNA, the CDR3 is TGCAGCGTTGAAGGGGCTAGCGGGAGGGCCGAGCAGTACTTC. This encodes CSVEGASGRAEQYF.

The V call is TRBV7-9, the J call TRBJ2-1; tentative D call: TRBD2 (5 bases). Trimming pared 0 bases from V and 6 bases from J, leaving 6 bases between. The CDR3 is made up of 13 amino acids. Germline CDR1 reads SEHNR; CDR2 reads FQNEAQ (reference sequence). The DNA for the CDR3 is TGTGCCAGCAGCTTAGCCCGGGGCAATGAGCAGTTCTTC. Translation gives CASSLARGNEQFF.

This chain connects TRBV7-8 to TRBJ2-2; 15 bases map to TRBD2. Germline V gives CDR1 SGHVS, CDR2 FQNEAQ. Germline trimming cut 6 bases from V and 7 bases from J; bases unmatched to any gene: 12. The CDR3 has 18 residues. The CDR3 nucleotides are TGTGCCAGCAGTCTAGGAGGGGGGACTAGCGGGAGGTACGGGGAGCTGTTTTTT. Protein: CASSLGGGTSGRYGELFF.

The J gene is TRBJ1-2, the V gene TRBV2, with TRBD1 as a possible D gene (6 bases). The CDR3 runs 13 residues. In germline, CDR1 is SNHLY, CDR2 FYNNEI. V lost 7 bases, J lost 2 bases, and 11 bases lay in between. The CDR3 DNA reads as TGTGCCAGCAACGACCAGGGGAACTATGGCTACACCTTC. It specifies CASNDQGNYGYTF.

The chain joins TRBV5-1 to TRBJ1-4; TRBD1 aligns across 7 bases. The CDR3 is made up of 15 amino acids. The J segment lost 5 bases and the V segment lost 4 bases, leaving 8 bases of the junction unmatched. Germline V gene sequence: CDR1 SGHRS, CDR2 YFSETQ. The CDR3 is CASSRTGTVNEKLFF. The CDR3 DNA reads as TGCGCCAGCAGCCGAACCGGGACAGTGAATGAAAAACTGTTTTTT.

The J gene is TRBJ1-1, the V gene TRBV29-1, with TRBD1 identical over 7 bases. V gave up 8 bases and J gave up 10 bases; unmatched junction bases: 10. Germline assignment: CDR1 SQVTM and CDR2 ANQGSEA. CDR3 length: 11 residues. The CDR3 region is CSSRQGVGAFF. CDR3 coding DNA: TGCAGCTCACGACAGGGAGTTGGAGCTTTCTTT.

The chain is built from TRBV5-1 and TRBJ1-4; a possible D gene is TRBD1 (5 bases). Germline V gene data show CDR1 as SGHRS and CDR2 as YFSETQ. V lost 4 bases to trimming and J lost 0 bases, with 16 bases between them. CDR3 length: 17 residues. The CDR3 loop reads CASSPRGRTTTNEKLFF. CDR3 DNA: TGCGCCAGCAGCCCCCGGGGACGGACTACAACTAATGAAAAACTGTTTTTT. The full variable domain, in which reference TRBV5-1 and TRBJ1-4 provide the parts outside the CDR3, is KAGVTQTPRYLIKTRGQQVTLSCSPISGHRSVSWYQQTPGQGLQFLFEYFSETQRNKGNFPGRFSGRQFSNSRSEMNVSTLELGDSALYLCASSPRGRTTTNEKLFFGSGTQLSVL.

This clone was seen a few times. The gene calls are TRBV5-4 and TRBJ2-5, with 12 bases fitting TRBD2. The J call may be mistaken, given a closer DNA end match to TRBJ2-7. This CDR3 region has 16 residues. In germline, CDR1 is SGHNT, CDR2 YYREEE (reference sequence). This CDR3 reads CASSLGTSGNLYEQYF. The CDR3, as DNA: TGTGCCAGCAGCTTGGGGACTAGCGGGAATCTCTACGAGCAGTACTTC.

This rearrangement joins TRBV5-4 to TRBJ2-3; the match to TRBD2 covers 8 bases. Germline V gene data show CDR1 as SGHNT and CDR2 as YYREEE (reference sequence). The junction had 9 bases not matched to a gene; V was cut back by 4 bases and J by 2 bases. This CDR3 contains 16 residues. The CDR3 coding sequence is TGTGCCAGCAGCAACCGACTAGCGCCCCTCACAGATACGCAGTATTTT. Encoded protein: CASSNRLAPLTDTQYF. Variable domain in full (rest from reference TRBV5-4 and TRBJ2-3): ETGVTQSPTHLIKTRGQQVTLRCSSQSGHNTVSWYQQALGQGPQFIFQYYREEENGRGNFPPRFSGLQFPNYSSELNVNALELDDSALYLCASSNRLAPLTDTQYFGPGTRLTVL.

The chain is built from TRBV5-6 and TRBJ2-7; 10 bases map to TRBD1. Unmatched junction bases numbered 5, after V lost 4 bases and J lost 1 base. This CDR3 has 15 amino acids. From germline, CDR1 is SGHDT and CDR2 YYEEEE. In DNA form, the CDR3 reads TGTGCCAGCAGCCCGGACAGGGGGGGGTCCTACGAGCAGTACTTC. Its protein is CASSPDRGGSYEQYF.